This entry is about one T cell receptor (beta chain). Its matching antigen is unknown. In germline, CDR1 is SGDLS, CDR2 YYNGEE. The CDR3 covers 14 residues. V was pared by 6 bases and J by 4 bases, with 14 bases between. This table comes from immunoSEQ multiplex PCR, and its TCRdb copy is limited to in-frame clones, with some not included. The sample comprises more than 70,000 clones, approximately 95% of which are singletons, and approximately 17% rests with the top ten. The sample originates from a study of siplizumab effects on memory and regulatory T cells. Overall study results and limits: Roughly 80-96% of proliferating clones (CD4+ or CD8+) could not be assigned a naive or memory phenotype. With siplizumab, mappable alloreactive CD4+ clones averaged 68.8% Treg-derived, versus less than 35% in controls.

The TCR was taken from a human donor in good health. The chain employs TRBV9 and TRBJ2-1; D is perhaps TRBD2 (5 bases). The source material was CD8+ T cells sorted from blood. This chain's CDR3 is CASTPREGYNEQFF. For the CDR3, the DNA is TGTGCCAGCACCCCCCGGGAAGGGTACAATGAGCAGTTCTTC.